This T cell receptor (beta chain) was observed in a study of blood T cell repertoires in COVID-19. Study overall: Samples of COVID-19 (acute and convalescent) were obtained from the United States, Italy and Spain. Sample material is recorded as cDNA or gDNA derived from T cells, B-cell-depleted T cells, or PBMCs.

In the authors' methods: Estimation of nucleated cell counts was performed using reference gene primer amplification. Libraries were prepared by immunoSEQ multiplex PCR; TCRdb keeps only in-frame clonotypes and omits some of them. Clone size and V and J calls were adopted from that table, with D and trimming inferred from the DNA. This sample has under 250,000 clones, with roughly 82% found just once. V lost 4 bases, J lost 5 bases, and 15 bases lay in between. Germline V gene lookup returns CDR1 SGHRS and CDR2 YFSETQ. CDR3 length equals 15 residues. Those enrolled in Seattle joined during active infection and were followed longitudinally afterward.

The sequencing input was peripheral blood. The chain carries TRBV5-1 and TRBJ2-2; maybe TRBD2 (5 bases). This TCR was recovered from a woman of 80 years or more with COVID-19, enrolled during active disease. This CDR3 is CASSTRTLETGELFF. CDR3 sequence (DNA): TGCGCCAGCAGCACCCGGACTCTGGAGACCGGGGAGCTGTTTTTT.